The following is a T cell receptor beta chain sequence with its context. Its antigen specificity is not known. No per-base quality is available; no much larger clone lies one base away. The sample belongs to a study of cytotoxic CD8 clonotypes in ibrutinib-treated CLL (dated by TCRdb to about 2021). About the study as a whole: The cohort included more than 14 treatment-naive and roughly 10 relapsed/refractory patients; under 18 were IGHV unmutated. Partial responses were observed in approximately 24 patients and complete responses in 2; after a median follow-up of 68 months, remission was maintained in about 15 patients and progression was observed in approximately 12. Samples at response were collected after a median of about 12 months of treatment, with a range of about 6 to 40 months. An average of about 250,000 productive templates and 94,082 productive rearrangements was obtained per sample. Of the approximately 87 people in the trial, around 25 had longitudinal samples available. Cryopreserved peripheral blood mononuclear cells were obtained before treatment, at response, and at either sustained remission or disease progression.

For TCR beta library preparation, about 2 micrograms of genomic DNA were isolated from cryopreserved PBMCs. Longitudinal blood samples from CLL patients on ibrutinib monotherapy were analyzed using high-throughput TCR beta sequencing. The patients took part in an open-label, single-center phase 2 trial of ibrutinib monotherapy. Broader findings and caveats from the paper: Baseline clonality was found to be higher than that of age-matched healthy donors and was strongly correlated with circulating CD8+ T-cell counts. Lymph node repertoires were not examined, and the timing of sampling was not matched between patients in sustained remission and those whose disease progressed. Public clonotypes were found to be uncommon and were observed to contract or remain stable during treatment; the increase in clonality was shown to reflect expansion of private clonotypes at ibrutinib response. An increase in clonality was observed at ibrutinib response, with clonality remaining stable during sustained remission and falling back toward baseline at progression.

The goal of deep resolution MiSeq sequencing was a depth between 1 in 1 million and 1 in 200,000 T cells, and coverage averaged 10x per clonotype. The immunoSEQ hsTCRB Kit was used to generate the TCR beta libraries. Per the authors' processing: ImmunoSEQ Data Assistant and ImmunoSEQ Analyzer were used for data analysis, and V, D and J genes were assigned according to IMGT definitions. Clonality was computed as one minus normalized Shannon entropy of productive rearrangement frequencies, ranging from 0 to 1. Only overrepresented clonotypes making up at least 0.05% of the repertoire of each patient were included in the public clonotype analysis. Repertoires from some 14 age-matched healthy donors in immuneACCESS were used as clonality controls. TCRdb provides this immuneACCESS table in a form limited to in-frame rearrangements. Some clones are lacking; in checked studies, under half of them reflect an unresolved V gene, and why the rest are absent is not known. For V, J and clone size, that table is used; D and trimming come from the DNA. The sample includes some 290,000 clones, with 70% to 80% observed a single time. The ten largest clones represent 6.5% to 8% of the sample.

The germline V gene encodes CDR1 MDHEN and CDR2 SYDVKM. Taken from cysteine to phenylalanine, the CDR3 has 13 residues. Solely the CDR3 DNA is kept, with 39 bases framed from the first base. V ends up 10 bases short and J 7 bases short, with an unmatched junction base count of 8. The chain is assembled from TRBV28 and TRBJ2-7, and 12 junction bases match TRBD1. The material was PBMCs, obtained before ibrutinib treatment. This sequence originates from a human donor with chronic lymphocytic leukemia. Here is the DNA: TGTGCCACCACAGGGACAGGGGGCCGGGAGCAGTACTTC. This gives the protein CATTGTGGREQYF.